This T cell receptor (beta chain) comes out of a study of CDR3 diversity in severe acne. TCRdb re-called the PCR reads through MiXCR, storing one row per CDR3 protein. The table has about 90,000 distinct CDR3 sequences, about half seen once. This clonotype was recorded at least ten times. Germline V lookup: CDR1 LGHDT, CDR2 YNNKEL (reference sequence). Trimming took 1 base from V and 1 from J, leaving 16 bases between them. This CDR3 region has 17 residues. This chain links TRBV3-1 with TRBJ1-1, with a tentative D call TRBD1 (5 bases). The sequenced sample consisted of blood. The receptor's source is a male donor with severe acne vulgaris. The CDR3 protein is CASSQGIGGARNTEAFF. CDR3 in DNA: TGTGCCAGCAGCCAAGGAATAGGAGGGGCCCGGAACACTGAAGCTTTCTTT.